This T cell receptor (beta chain) comes out of a study of cytomegalovirus exposure and HLA in healthy donors. Study observations and caveats: It was reported that the classifier diagnosed cytomegalovirus status with high specificity and sensitivity in both the original and validation cohorts.

The PCR employed 60 Vbeta primers together with 13 Jbeta primers. Data came from immunoSEQ multiplex PCR; TCRdb stores just in-frame clones and leaves some out. Among 130,000 or so clones listed, around 8.5% were seen once. With respect to this clone: Its cognate antigen is unknown.

CDR3 size: 13 residues. The V gene's germline CDR1 is SGHDT and CDR2 YYEEEE. V lost 4 bases, J lost 2 bases, and 9 bases lay in between. Sequencing used PBMCs. The sequence derives from a man aged 40-50 years in good health and CMV-seronegative. The chain joins TRBV5-6 to TRBJ2-5; D may be TRBD2 (5 bases). In DNA, the CDR3 is TGTGCCAGCAGCCCGGGGTTTCAAGAGACCCAGTACTTC. It is translated as CASSPGFQETQYF.